The 15 T cell receptor beta chains in this list originate from one sample, sequenced in a study of cytomegalovirus exposure and HLA in healthy donors. Generated by immunoSEQ multiplex PCR, the TCRdb table keeps only in-frame clones and is missing some. The sample yields more than 45,000 clones, about 91% seen once. The sequenced sample was PBMCs. These receptors originate from a woman aged 18-30 years in good health and CMV-seronegative.

The chain has TRBV19 and TRBJ1-5; D is uncertain. Trimming left V 6 bases short and J 3 bases short, with 15 bases between. The CDR3 runs to 15 residues. CDR1 and CDR2 from the germline V gene are LNHDA and SQIVND (reference sequence). The CDR3 here is CASRTTGSSNQPQHF. CDR3 bases: TGTGCCAGTAGAACAACCGGGAGTTCCAATCAGCCCCAGCATTTT. The complete variable domain, with remaining parts taken from reference TRBV19 and TRBJ1-5, reads DGGITQSPKYLFRKEGQNVTLSCEQNLNHDAMYWYRQDPGQGLRLIYYSQIVNDFQKGDIAEGYSVSREKKESFPLTVTSAQKNPTAFYLCASRTTGSSNQPQHFGDGTRLSIL.

The genes are TRBV7-2 and TRBJ2-1; D remains unclear. CDR1 SGHTA and CDR2 FQGNSA come from the germline V gene. The CDR3 loop spans 15 amino acids. V was shortened by 2 bases and J by 0 bases, with 8 bases between the two germline ends. CDR3 amino acids: CASSLIESSYNEQFF. The CDR3 bases are TGTGCCAGCAGCTTAATAGAAAGCTCCTACAATGAGCAGTTCTTC.

The chain combines TRBV7-2 with TRBJ1-1; D is unresolved. Trimming left V 5 bases short and J 4 bases short, with 11 bases between. Germline lookup yields CDR1 SGHTA and CDR2 FQGNSA. This CDR3 is built from 13 residues. CDR3 protein: CASSPHYATEAFF. Written as DNA, the CDR3 is TGTGCCAGCAGCCCTCACTACGCCACTGAAGCTTTCTTT.

This sequence joins TRBV13 and TRBJ2-1; D might be TRBD2 (5 bases). CDR1 and CDR2 (germline): PRHDT, FYEKMQ (reference sequence). The CDR3 runs to 13 residues. Trimming removed 9 bases at V and 4 bases at J, with 13 bases between. CDR3 in DNA: TGTGCCAGTTCGGAGGAGCGGTACAATGAGCAGTTCTTC. Its translation: CASSEERYNEQFF.

The V call is TRBV13, the J call TRBJ1-2; the D gene is possibly TRBD1 (5 bases). The V gene lost 2 bases and the J gene lost 8 bases, with 9 bases spanning the gap. Germline V gives CDR1 PRHDT, CDR2 FYEKMQ (reference sequence). This CDR3 spans 12 amino acids. The CDR3 region is CASSLRAGGYTF. In DNA, the CDR3 is TGTGCCAGCAGCTTAAGGGCAGGGGGCTACACCTTC.

The V call is TRBV13, the J call TRBJ2-7; 7 bases map to TRBD1. This CDR3 is 15 amino acids long. Germline trimming cut 4 bases from V and 3 bases from J; bases unmatched to any gene: 9. Germline-derived CDR1 and CDR2 are PRHDT and FYEKMQ (reference sequence). DNA of the CDR3: TGTGCCAGCAGCTCTGACAGGGTAAACGGCTACGAGCAGTACTTC. Its protein is CASSSDRVNGYEQYF.

The chain uses TRBV5-4 and TRBJ1-2; maybe TRBD1 (5 bases). With 4 bases removed from V and 5 bases from J, the gap between germline ends came to 18 bases. Per the germline V gene, CDR1 is SGHNT and CDR2 is YYREEE (reference sequence). The CDR3 totals 15 residues. This CDR3 is CASSLGQGYPYGYTF. The CDR3 coding sequence is TGTGCCAGCAGCCTTGGGCAGGGCTATCCTTATGGCTACACCTTC. Complete variable domain (other parts from reference TRBV5-4 and TRBJ1-2): ETGVTQSPTHLIKTRGQQVTLRCSSQSGHNTVSWYQQALGQGPQFIFQYYREEENGRGNFPPRFSGLQFPNYSSELNVNALELDDSALYLCASSLGQGYPYGYTFGSGTRLTVV.

The chain employs TRBV2 and TRBJ2-5; 9 nucleotides agree with TRBD1. The CDR3 spans 14 residues. Germline-derived CDR1 and CDR2 are SNHLY and FYNNEI. With V trimmed by 4 bases and J by 5 bases, 5 bases remained unmatched. For the CDR3, the DNA is TGTGCCAGCAGTGGCGGGACAGGGATGGAGACCCAGTACTTC. It is translated as CASSGGTGMETQYF.

The genes are TRBV5-4 and TRBJ1-2, with 7 bases matching TRBD1. Germline CDR1 reads SGHNT; CDR2 reads YYREEE (reference sequence). CDR3 length: 15 residues. The V segment lost 1 base and the J segment 4 bases; nucleotides outside the gene matches: 7. The CDR3 sequence is CASSLLVAGGYGYTF. For the CDR3, the DNA is TGTGCCAGCAGCTTGCTAGTGGCAGGGGGCTATGGCTACACCTTC.

The CDR3 nucleotides read TGCGCCAGCAGCCAAAACCCTAGCGGGAGGACCGATGAGCAGTTCTTC. Residues: CASSQNPSGRTDEQFF. This chain uses TRBV4-3 with TRBJ2-1, with 11 bases lining up with TRBD2. The CDR3 contains 16 residues. Trimming took 2 bases from V and 8 from J; bases not matched to a gene: 8. Germline V gene lookup returns CDR1 LGHNA and CDR2 YSLEER.

V gene TRBV5-1 combines with J gene TRBJ1-2; maybe TRBD1 (6 bases). In germline, CDR1 is SGHRS, CDR2 YFSETQ. This CDR3 comprises 13 residues. V lost 1 base to trimming and J lost 4 bases, with 8 bases between them. The CDR3, as DNA: TGCGCCAGCAGCTTGACGGACAGCTATGGCTACACCTTC. Its translation: CASSLTDSYGYTF.

The chain combines TRBV7-6 with TRBJ2-5; maybe TRBD2 (5 bases). Germline V gene lookup returns CDR1 SGHVS and CDR2 FNYEAQ. V lost 5 bases and J 2 bases, leaving 15 bases between the germline ends. This CDR3 is 15 amino acids long. DNA of the CDR3: TGTGCCAGCAGCCCCCTCGGACTGGGACAAGAGACCCAGTACTTC. It codes for CASSPLGLGQETQYF.

The chain couples TRBV11-2 to TRBJ2-1, with 11 bases aligning to TRBD1. CDR1 SGHAT and CDR2 FQNNGV come from the germline V gene. V dropped 5 bases and J dropped 7; count of bases not matched to a gene: 10. The CDR3 is made up of 16 amino acids. This CDR3 reads CASSDIGTGGRNEQFF. CDR3 nucleotide sequence: TGTGCCAGCAGCGACATCGGGACAGGGGGGCGGAATGAGCAGTTCTTC.

The genes are TRBV5-6 and TRBJ2-1, with 12 positions matching TRBD2. V shed 4 bases and J 8 bases; nucleotides not matched to a gene: 13. Germline assignment: CDR1 SGHDT and CDR2 YYEEEE. This CDR3 has 17 residues. The CDR3: CASSPPMGLAGSDEQFF. In DNA, the CDR3 is TGTGCCAGCAGCCCCCCAATGGGACTAGCGGGCTCTGATGAGCAGTTCTTC. Filled out from reference TRBV5-6 and TRBJ2-1, the complete variable domain reads DAGVTQSPTHLIKTRGQQVTLRCSPKSGHDTVSWYQQALGQGPQFIFQYYEEEERQRGNFPDRFSGHQFPNYSSELNVNALLLGDSALYLCASSPPMGLAGSDEQFFGPGTRLTVL.

The chain employs TRBV5-6 and TRBJ2-5; maybe TRBD1 (5 bases). Trimming shortened V by 0 bases and J by 5 bases, and 14 bases separated the two germline ends. CDR1 SGHDT and CDR2 YYEEEE come from the germline V gene. The length of the CDR3 is 15 residues. As DNA, the CDR3 is TGTGCCAGCAGCTTGGCCACAGGTCATGGGGAGACCCAGTACTTC. The encoded protein is CASSLATGHGETQYF. Supplemented by reference TRBV5-6 and TRBJ2-5, the full variable domain reads DAGVTQSPTHLIKTRGQQVTLRCSPKSGHDTVSWYQQALGQGPQFIFQYYEEEERQRGNFPDRFSGHQFPNYSSELNVNALLLGDSALYLCASSLATGHGETQYFGPGTRLLVL.